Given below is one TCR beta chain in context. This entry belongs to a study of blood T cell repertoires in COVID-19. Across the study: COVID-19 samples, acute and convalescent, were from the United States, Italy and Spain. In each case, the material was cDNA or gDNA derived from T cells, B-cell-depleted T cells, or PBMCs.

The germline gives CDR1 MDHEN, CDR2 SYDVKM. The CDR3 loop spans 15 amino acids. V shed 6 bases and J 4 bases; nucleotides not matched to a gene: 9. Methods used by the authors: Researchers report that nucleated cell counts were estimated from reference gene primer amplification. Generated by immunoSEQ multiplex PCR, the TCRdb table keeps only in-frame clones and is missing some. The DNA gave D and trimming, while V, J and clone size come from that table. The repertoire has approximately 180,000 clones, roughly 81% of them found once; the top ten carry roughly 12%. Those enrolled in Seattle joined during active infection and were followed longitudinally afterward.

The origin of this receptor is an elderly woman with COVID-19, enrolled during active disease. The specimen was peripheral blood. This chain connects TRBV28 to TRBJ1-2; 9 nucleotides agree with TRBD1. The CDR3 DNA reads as TGTGCCAGCAGCCCCGGGGACAGGGAACGCTATGGCTACACCTTC. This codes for CASSPGDRERYGYTF.